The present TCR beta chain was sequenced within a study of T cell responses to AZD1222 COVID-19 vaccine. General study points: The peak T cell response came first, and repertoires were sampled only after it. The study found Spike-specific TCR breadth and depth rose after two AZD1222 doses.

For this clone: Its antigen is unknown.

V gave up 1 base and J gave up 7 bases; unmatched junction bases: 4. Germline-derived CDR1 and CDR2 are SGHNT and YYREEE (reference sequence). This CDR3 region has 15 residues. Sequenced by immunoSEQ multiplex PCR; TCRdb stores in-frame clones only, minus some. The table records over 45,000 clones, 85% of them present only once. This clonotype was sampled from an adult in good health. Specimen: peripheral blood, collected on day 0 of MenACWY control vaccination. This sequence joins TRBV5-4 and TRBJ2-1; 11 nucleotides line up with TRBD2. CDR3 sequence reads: CASSLMSSGRNEQFF. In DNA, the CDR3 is TGTGCCAGCAGCTTGATGTCTAGCGGGAGGAATGAGCAGTTCTTC.